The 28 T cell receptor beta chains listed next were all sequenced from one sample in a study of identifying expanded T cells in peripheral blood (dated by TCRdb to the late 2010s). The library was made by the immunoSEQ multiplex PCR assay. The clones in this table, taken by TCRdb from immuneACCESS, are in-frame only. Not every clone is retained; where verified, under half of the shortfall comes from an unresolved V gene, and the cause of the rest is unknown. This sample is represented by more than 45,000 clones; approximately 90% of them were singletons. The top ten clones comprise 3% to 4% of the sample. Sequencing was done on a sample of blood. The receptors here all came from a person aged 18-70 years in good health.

The CDR3 bases are TGTGCCAGCAGCGTTCATCACTCTAGCTCCTACGAGCAGTACTTC. Protein: CASSVHHSSSYEQYF. The rearrangement uses TRBV9 and TRBJ2-7; D ambiguous. The CDR3 extends over 15 amino acids. V lost 2 bases and J 0 bases, leaving 12 bases between the germline ends. Germline V lookup: CDR1 SGDLS, CDR2 YYNGEE.

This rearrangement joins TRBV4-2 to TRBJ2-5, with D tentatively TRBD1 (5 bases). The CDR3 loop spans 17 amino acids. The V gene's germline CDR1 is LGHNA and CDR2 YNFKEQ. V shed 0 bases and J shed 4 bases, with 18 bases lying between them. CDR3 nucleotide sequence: TGTGCCAGCAGCCAAGAACGGGCAAGGGGTCGGGTAGAGACCCAGTACTTC. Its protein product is CASSQERARGRVETQYF.

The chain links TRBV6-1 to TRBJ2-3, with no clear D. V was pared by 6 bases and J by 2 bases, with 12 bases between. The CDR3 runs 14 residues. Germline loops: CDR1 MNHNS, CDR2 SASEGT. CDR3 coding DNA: TGTGCCAGCAGGGAAACCTTTTCCACAGATACGCAGTATTTT. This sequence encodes CASRETFSTDTQYF.

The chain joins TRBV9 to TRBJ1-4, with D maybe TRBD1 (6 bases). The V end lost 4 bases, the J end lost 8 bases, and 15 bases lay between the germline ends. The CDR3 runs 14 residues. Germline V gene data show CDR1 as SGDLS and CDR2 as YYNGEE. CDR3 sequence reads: CASSRTGTSEKLFF. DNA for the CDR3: TGTGCCAGCAGCCGAACAGGGACTAGCGAAAAACTGTTTTTT.

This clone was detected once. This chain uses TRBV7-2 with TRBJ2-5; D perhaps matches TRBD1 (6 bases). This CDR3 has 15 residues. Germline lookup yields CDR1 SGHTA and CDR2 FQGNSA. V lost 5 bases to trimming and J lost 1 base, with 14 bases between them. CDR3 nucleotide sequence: TGTGCCAGCAGCCTATGGACAGCAACCCAAGAGACCCAGTACTTC. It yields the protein CASSLWTATQETQYF. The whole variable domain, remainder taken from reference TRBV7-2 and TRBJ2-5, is GAGVSQSPSNKVTEKGKDVELRCDPISGHTALYWYRQSLGQGLEFLIYFQGNSAPDKSGLPSDRFSAERTGGSVSTLTIQRTQQEDSAVYLCASSLWTATQETQYFGPGTRLLVL.

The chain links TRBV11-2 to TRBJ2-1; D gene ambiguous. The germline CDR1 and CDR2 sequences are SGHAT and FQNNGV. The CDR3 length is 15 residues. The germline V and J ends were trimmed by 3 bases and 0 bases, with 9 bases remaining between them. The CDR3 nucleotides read TGTGCCAGCAGCTTTTTGGGTAGCTCCTACAATGAGCAGTTCTTC. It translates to CASSFLGSSYNEQFF.

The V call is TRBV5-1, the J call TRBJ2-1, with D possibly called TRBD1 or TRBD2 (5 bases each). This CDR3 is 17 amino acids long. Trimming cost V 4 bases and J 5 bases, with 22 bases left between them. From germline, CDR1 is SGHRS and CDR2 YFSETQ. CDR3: CASSATAGTQPNNEQFF. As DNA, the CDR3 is TGCGCCAGCAGCGCTACTGCCGGGACCCAACCTAACAATGAGCAGTTCTTC.

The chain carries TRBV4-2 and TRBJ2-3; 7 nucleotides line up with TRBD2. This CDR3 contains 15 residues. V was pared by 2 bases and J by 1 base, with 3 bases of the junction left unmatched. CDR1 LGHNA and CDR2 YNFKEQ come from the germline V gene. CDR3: CASSQFGGGTDTQYF. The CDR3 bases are TGTGCCAGCAGCCAATTTGGGGGGGGCACAGATACGCAGTATTTT.

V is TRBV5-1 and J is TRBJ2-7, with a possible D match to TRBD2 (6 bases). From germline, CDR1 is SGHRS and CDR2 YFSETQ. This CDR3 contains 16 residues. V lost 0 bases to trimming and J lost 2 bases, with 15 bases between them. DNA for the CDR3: TGCGCCAGCAGCTTGGCGGGCGGGGCCGTACCCTACGAGCAGTACTTC. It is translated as CASSLAGGAVPYEQYF.

CDR3 region: CSVKRGDSYNEQFF. DNA of the CDR3: TGCAGCGTTAAAAGGGGGGACTCCTACAATGAGCAGTTCTTC. The chain has TRBV29-1 and TRBJ2-1; the D call may be TRBD1 or TRBD2 (6 bases each). The CDR3 totals 14 residues. The V end lost 5 bases, the J end lost 0 bases, and 11 bases lay between the germline ends. The germline V gene has CDR1 SQVTM and CDR2 ANQGSEA.

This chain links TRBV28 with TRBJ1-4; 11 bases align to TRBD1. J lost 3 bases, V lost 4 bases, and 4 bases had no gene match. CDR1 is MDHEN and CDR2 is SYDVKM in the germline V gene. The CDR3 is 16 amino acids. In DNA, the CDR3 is TGTGCCAGCAGTTCAAAGGACAGGGGGCCTAATGAAAAACTGTTTTTT. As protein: CASSSKDRGPNEKLFF.

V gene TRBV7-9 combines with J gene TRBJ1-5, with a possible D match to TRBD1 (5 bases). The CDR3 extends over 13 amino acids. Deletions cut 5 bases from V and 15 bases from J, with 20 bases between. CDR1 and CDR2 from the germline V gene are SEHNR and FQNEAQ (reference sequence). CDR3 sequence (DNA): TGTGCCAGCAGCACCCGGACATCGTGGGAGGTGCATTTT. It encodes CASSTRTSWEVHF.

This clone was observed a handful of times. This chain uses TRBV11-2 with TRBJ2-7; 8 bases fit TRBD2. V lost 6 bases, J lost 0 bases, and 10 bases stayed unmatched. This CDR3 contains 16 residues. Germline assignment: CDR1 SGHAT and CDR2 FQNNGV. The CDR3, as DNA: TGTGCCAGCAGTAAAAGCGGGAGCATAAGCTCCTACGAGCAGTACTTC. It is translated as CASSKSGSISSYEQYF.

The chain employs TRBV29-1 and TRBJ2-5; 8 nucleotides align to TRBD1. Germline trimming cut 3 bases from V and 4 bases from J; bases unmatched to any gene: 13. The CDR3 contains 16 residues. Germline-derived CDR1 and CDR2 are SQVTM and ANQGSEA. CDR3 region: CSVDKPRGPLGETQYF. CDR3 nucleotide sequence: TGCAGCGTTGATAAACCCAGGGGGCCCCTGGGAGAGACCCAGTACTTC.

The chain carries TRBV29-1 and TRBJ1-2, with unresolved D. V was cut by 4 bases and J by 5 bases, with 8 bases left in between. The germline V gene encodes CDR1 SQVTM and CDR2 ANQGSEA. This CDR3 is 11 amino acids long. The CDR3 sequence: CSVVSGYGYTF. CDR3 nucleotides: TGCAGCGTTGTTTCGGGGTATGGCTACACCTTC. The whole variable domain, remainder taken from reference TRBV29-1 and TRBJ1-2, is SAVISQKPSRDICQRGTSLTIQCQVDSQVTMMFWYRQQPGQSLTLIATANQGSEATYESGFVIDKFPISRPNLTFSTLTVSNMSPEDSSIYLCSVVSGYGYTFGSGTRLTVV.

The CDR3 nucleotides read TGTGCCAGCAGTTCCAAGACTAGCGGGAGTGAGACCCAGTACTTC. It translates to CASSSKTSGSETQYF. The chain is built from TRBV6-6 and TRBJ2-5; the match to TRBD2 covers 12 bases. V lost 4 bases to trimming and J lost 5 bases; unmatched junction nucleotides: 5. This CDR3 is built from 15 residues. Germline assignment: CDR1 MNHNY and CDR2 SVGAGI (reference sequence).

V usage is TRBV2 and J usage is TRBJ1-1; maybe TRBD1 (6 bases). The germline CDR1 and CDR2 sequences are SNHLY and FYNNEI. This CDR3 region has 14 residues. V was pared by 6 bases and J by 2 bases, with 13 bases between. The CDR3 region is CASSLDRTNTEAFF. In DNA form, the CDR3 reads TGTGCCAGCAGCCTGGACAGAACTAACACTGAAGCTTTCTTT.

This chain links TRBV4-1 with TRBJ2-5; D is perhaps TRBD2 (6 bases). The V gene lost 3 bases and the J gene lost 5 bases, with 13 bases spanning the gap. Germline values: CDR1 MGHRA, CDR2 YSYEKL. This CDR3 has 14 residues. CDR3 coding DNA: TGCGCCAGCAGCCACTCGGAGGGGAGTGAGACCCAGTACTTC. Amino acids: CASSHSEGSETQYF.

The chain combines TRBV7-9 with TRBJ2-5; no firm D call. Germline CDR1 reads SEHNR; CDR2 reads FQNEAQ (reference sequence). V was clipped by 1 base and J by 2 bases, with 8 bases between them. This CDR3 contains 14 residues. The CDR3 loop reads CASSLVSRQETQYF. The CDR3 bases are TGTGCCAGCAGCTTAGTCTCTCGACAAGAGACCCAGTACTTC. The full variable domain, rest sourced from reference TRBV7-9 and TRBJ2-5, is DTGVSQNPRHKITKRGQNVTFRCDPISEHNRLYWYRQTLGQGPEFLTYFQNEAQLEKSRLLSDRFSAERPKGSFSTLEIQRTEQGDSAMYLCASSLVSRQETQYFGPGTRLLVL.

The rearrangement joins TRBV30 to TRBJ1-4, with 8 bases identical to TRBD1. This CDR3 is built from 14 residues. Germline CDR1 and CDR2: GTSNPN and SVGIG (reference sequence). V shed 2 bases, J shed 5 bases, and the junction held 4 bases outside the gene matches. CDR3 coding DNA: TGTGCCTGGAGTAGGACAGGGATAAATGAAAAACTGTTTTTT. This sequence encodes CAWSRTGINEKLFF.

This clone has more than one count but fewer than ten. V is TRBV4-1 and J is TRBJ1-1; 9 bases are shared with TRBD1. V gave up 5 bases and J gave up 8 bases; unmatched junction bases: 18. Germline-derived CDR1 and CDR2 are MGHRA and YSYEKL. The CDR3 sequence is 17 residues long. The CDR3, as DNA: TGCGCCAGCAGCACGGGGGTTTTTACAGGGGGCTTTGTCGAAGCTTTCTTT. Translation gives CASSTGVFTGGFVEAFF.

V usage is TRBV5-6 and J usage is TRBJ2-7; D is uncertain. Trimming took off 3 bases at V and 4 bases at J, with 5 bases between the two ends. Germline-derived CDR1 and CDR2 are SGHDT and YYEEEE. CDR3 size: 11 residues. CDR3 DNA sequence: TGTGCCAGCAGCTCGTTTTACGAGCAGTACTTC. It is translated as CASSSFYEQYF.

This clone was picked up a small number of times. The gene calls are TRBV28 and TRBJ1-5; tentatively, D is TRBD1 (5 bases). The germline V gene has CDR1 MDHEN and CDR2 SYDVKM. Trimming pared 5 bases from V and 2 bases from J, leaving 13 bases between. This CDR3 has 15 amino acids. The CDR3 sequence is CASSIEGKGNQPQHF. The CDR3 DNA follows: TGTGCCAGCAGTATAGAGGGGAAGGGCAATCAGCCCCAGCATTTT.

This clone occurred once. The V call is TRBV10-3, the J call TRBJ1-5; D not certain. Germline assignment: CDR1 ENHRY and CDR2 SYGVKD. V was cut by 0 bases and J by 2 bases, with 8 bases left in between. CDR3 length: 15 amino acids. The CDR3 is CAISESDLGNQPQHF. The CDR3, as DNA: TGTGCCATCAGTGAGTCCGATCTGGGCAATCAGCCCCAGCATTTT.

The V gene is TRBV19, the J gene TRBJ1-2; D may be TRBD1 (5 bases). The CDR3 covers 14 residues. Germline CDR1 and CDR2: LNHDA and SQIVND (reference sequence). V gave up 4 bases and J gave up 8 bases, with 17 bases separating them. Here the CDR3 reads CASSNTPRRDGYTF. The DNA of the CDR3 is TGTGCCAGTAGTAATACCCCCCGCAGGGACGGCTACACCTTC.

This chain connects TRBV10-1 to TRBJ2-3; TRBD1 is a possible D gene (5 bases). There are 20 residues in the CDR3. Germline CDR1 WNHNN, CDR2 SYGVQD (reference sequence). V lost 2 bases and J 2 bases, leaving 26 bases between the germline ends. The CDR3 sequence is CASSEAPEWTPTPYTDTQYF. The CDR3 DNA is TGCGCCAGCAGTGAGGCCCCTGAGTGGACACCGACACCGTACACAGATACGCAGTATTTT.

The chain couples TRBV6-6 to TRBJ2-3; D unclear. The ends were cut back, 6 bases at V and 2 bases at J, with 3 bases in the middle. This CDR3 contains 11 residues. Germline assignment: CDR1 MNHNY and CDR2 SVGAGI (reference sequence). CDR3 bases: TGTGCCAGCAGACACACAGATACGCAGTATTTT. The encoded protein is CASRHTDTQYF.

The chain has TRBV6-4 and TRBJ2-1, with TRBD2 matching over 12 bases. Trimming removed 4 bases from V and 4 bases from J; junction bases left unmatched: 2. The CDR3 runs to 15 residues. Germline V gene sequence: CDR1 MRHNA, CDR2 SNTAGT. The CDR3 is CASSVLAGGYNEQFF. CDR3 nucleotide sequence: TGTGCCAGCAGTGTCCTAGCGGGAGGGTACAATGAGCAGTTCTTC.